This entry lists 14 T cell receptor beta chains sequenced from one sample in a study of OX40 agonist ivuxolimab in advanced cancers. Using immunoSEQ multiplex PCR, the repertoire was profiled, and TCRdb retains in-frame clones only, with some absent. Of about 56,000 clones detected, around 86% appear once; the ten largest clones hold about 4.8%. The source material was CD4+ or CD8+ T cells sorted from blood, sampled in a trial of the OX40 agonist ivuxolimab. These receptors were obtained from an adult with an advanced solid tumor such as melanoma, head and neck, liver or kidney cancer.

The chain combines TRBV7-2 with TRBJ2-1, with 8 bases lining up with TRBD1. Germline V gives CDR1 SGHTA, CDR2 FQGNSA. Germline trimming cut 2 bases from V and 2 bases from J; bases unmatched to any gene: 8. This CDR3 spans 17 amino acids. The CDR3 protein is CASSLRGRGRTYNEQFF. The CDR3 nucleotides are TGTGCCAGCAGCTTAAGAGGCAGGGGGCGGACCTACAATGAGCAGTTCTTC.

This clone was recorded only once. The rearrangement links TRBV7-9 to TRBJ1-6; D gene ambiguous. Deletions cut 5 bases from V and 5 bases from J, with 13 bases between. In germline, CDR1 is SEHNR, CDR2 FQNEAQ (reference sequence). The CDR3 totals 15 residues. The CDR3 loop reads CASSKDLANNSPLHF. CDR3 nucleotide sequence: TGTGCCAGCAGCAAGGACCTGGCGAATAATTCACCCCTCCACTTT. The full variable domain, with the rest looked up from reference TRBV7-9 and TRBJ1-6, is DTGVSQNPRHKITKRGQNVTFRCDPISEHNRLYWYRQTLGQGPEFLTYFQNEAQLEKSRLLSDRFSAERPKGSFSTLEIQRTEQGDSAMYLCASSKDLANNSPLHFGNGTRLTVT.

V usage is TRBV28 and J usage is TRBJ1-2, with D possibly TRBD1 on 5 matching bases. This CDR3 has 15 residues. In germline, CDR1 is MDHEN, CDR2 SYDVKM. Deletions cut 6 bases from V and 4 bases from J, with 18 bases between. CDR3 amino acids: CASSPMGPAGYGYTF. CDR3 bases: TGTGCCAGCAGCCCTATGGGGCCGGCTGGCTATGGCTACACCTTC.

The rearrangement links TRBV30 to TRBJ2-5; 12 nucleotides agree with TRBD1. Trimming cost V 2 bases and J 4 bases; bases outside gene matches: 5. The CDR3 spans 15 residues. Germline V gives CDR1 GTSNPN, CDR2 SVGIG (reference sequence). As DNA, the CDR3 is TGTGCCTGGAGTCCGGGACAGGGGGCTGCAGAGACCCAGTACTTC. Its translation: CAWSPGQGAAETQYF. Full variable domain (outside the CDR3, taken from reference TRBV30 and TRBJ2-5): SQTIHQWPATLVQPVGSPLSLECTVEGTSNPNLYWYRQAAGRGLQLLFYSVGIGQISSEVPQNLSASRPQDRQFILSSKKLLLSDSGFYLCAWSPGQGAAETQYFGPGTRLLVL.

This chain links TRBV2 with TRBJ1-5; no clear D. Germline V gene sequence: CDR1 SNHLY, CDR2 FYNNEI. Trimming took off 6 bases at V and 0 bases at J, with 12 bases between the two ends. This CDR3 is built from 15 residues. The CDR3 region is CASSRIGVSNQPQHF. CDR3 nucleotide sequence: TGTGCCAGCAGCCGAATAGGTGTTAGCAATCAGCCCCAGCATTTT.

The chain has TRBV18 and TRBJ2-1, with a possible D match to TRBD2 (6 bases). Germline lookup yields CDR1 KGHSH and CDR2 LQKENI. CDR3 size: 14 residues. CDR3 coding DNA: TGTGCTACCTCTGCGGGAAGCTCCTACAATGAGCAGTTCTTC. Translating gives CATSAGSSYNEQFF.

V usage is TRBV19 and J usage is TRBJ2-7; D perhaps matches TRBD1 (6 bases). In germline, CDR1 is LNHDA, CDR2 SQIVND (reference sequence). V lost 6 bases to trimming and J lost 0 bases, with 18 bases between them. There are 16 residues in the CDR3. The CDR3 nucleotides are TGTGCCAGTAGCCAGCACAGGGAAGAAAGCTCCTACGAGCAGTACTTC. Amino acid sequence: CASSQHREESSYEQYF. The whole variable domain, filled in from reference TRBV19 and TRBJ2-7, reads DGGITQSPKYLFRKEGQNVTLSCEQNLNHDAMYWYRQDPGQGLRLIYYSQIVNDFQKGDIAEGYSVSREKKESFPLTVTSAQKNPTAFYLCASSQHREESSYEQYFGPGTRLTVT.

In this sample, this clone turned up a few times. The rearrangement joins TRBV9 to TRBJ1-1, with TRBD1 as a possible D gene (5 bases). Germline CDR1 is SGDLS and CDR2 is YYNGEE. This CDR3 has 12 amino acids. This CDR3 reads CALLKGNYEAFF. The CDR3 nucleotides read TGTGCTCTTCTGAAGGGGAATTATGAAGCTTTCTTT.

The chain uses TRBV11-3 and TRBJ2-1; D is undetermined. Germline CDR1 reads SGHNT; CDR2 reads YENEEA. The CDR3 is 12 residues long. V lost 0 bases to trimming and J lost 6 bases, with 3 bases between them. CDR3 region: CASSLEPNEQFF. CDR3 nucleotides: TGTGCCAGCAGCTTAGAGCCCAATGAGCAGTTCTTC.

The V call is TRBV2, the J call TRBJ2-1, with D maybe TRBD2 (7 bases). Germline V gene data show CDR1 as SNHLY and CDR2 as FYNNEI. This CDR3 spans 14 amino acids. V was trimmed by 8 bases and J by 5 bases, leaving 16 bases between them. CDR3 coding DNA: TGTGCCAGCCAGAGACGGGGGGCCCACAATGAGCAGTTCTTC. This codes for CASQRRGAHNEQFF.

The rearrangement uses TRBV7-3 and TRBJ2-3; 12 positions agree with TRBD1. This CDR3 region has 16 residues. Looked up from germline, CDR1 is SGHTA and CDR2 is FQGTGA. The ends lost 1 base at V and 7 bases at J; junction bases unmatched: 6. CDR3 protein: CASSLSPGTGGHTQYF. Written as DNA, the CDR3 is TGTGCCAGCAGCTTAAGTCCAGGGACAGGGGGCCATACGCAGTATTTT. The full variable domain, rest sourced from reference TRBV7-3 and TRBJ2-3, is GAGVSQTPSNKVTEKGKYVELRCDPISGHTALYWYRQSLGQGPEFLIYFQGTGAADDSGLPNDRFFAVRPEGSVSTLKIQRTERGDSAVYLCASSLSPGTGGHTQYFGPGTRLTVL.

The chain links TRBV15 to TRBJ1-1; 7 bases agree with TRBD1. The CDR3 extends over 15 amino acids. The germline gives CDR1 LNHNV, CDR2 YYDKDF (reference sequence). The junction had 7 bases not matched to a gene; V was cut back by 5 bases and J by 1 base. The DNA for the CDR3 is TGTGCCACCAGCCCGGGGGCAGGGGGGAACACTGAAGCTTTCTTT. It specifies CATSPGAGGNTEAFF.

J is TRBJ2-5 and V is TRBV5-1; perhaps D is TRBD1 or TRBD2 (5 bases each). The CDR3 totals 12 residues. V dropped 2 bases and J dropped 4 bases, with 6 bases sitting between them. CDR1 is SGHRS and CDR2 is YFSETQ in the germline V gene. The DNA of the CDR3 is TGCGCCAGCAGCTTTGGGGGAGAGACCCAGTACTTC. It translates to CASSFGGETQYF.

V is TRBV7-2 and J is TRBJ2-3, with 12 bases matching TRBD2. Trimming at V came to 6 bases and at J to 2 bases, leaving 9 bases not matched to a gene. This CDR3 comprises 17 residues. Germline V CDR1 and CDR2: SGHTA, FQGNSA. As DNA, the CDR3 is TGTGCCAGCAGGAGGACTAGCGGGATGAGCCACACAGATACGCAGTATTTT. This encodes CASRRTSGMSHTDTQYF.